Shown below are 21 T cell receptor beta chains from a single sample sequenced in a study of OX40 agonist ivuxolimab in advanced cancers. The method was immunoSEQ multiplex PCR; TCRdb's version includes in-frame clones alone and lacks a portion of them. The table shows about 36,000 clones, with 70% to 85% occurring only once. The sample in question was CD4+ or CD8+ T cells sorted from blood, obtained in a trial of the OX40 agonist ivuxolimab. These receptors all come from an adult with an advanced solid tumor such as melanoma, head and neck, liver or kidney cancer.

The chain combines TRBV5-3 with TRBJ2-7; 7 bases line up with TRBD1. TRBV5-3 is designated an ORF whose function remains uncertain. This CDR3 is 12 amino acids long. The J segment lost 2 bases and the V segment lost 8 bases, leaving 4 bases of the junction unmatched. The CDR3 DNA follows: TGTGCCAGCCTTGGGACAGCCTACGAGCAGTACTTC. This sequence encodes CASLGTAYEQYF.

This chain connects TRBV6-6 to TRBJ1-3, with a tentative D call TRBD1 (5 bases). The CDR3 sequence is 16 residues long. V was trimmed by 4 bases and J by 0 bases, leaving 13 bases between them. Germline CDR1 and CDR2: MNHNY and SVGAGI (reference sequence). The CDR3 reads CASSWGSLSSGNTIYF. CDR3 bases: TGTGCCAGCAGTTGGGGCTCTTTGAGCTCTGGAAACACCATATATTTT.

The gene calls are TRBV5-1 and TRBJ1-5; D perhaps matches TRBD1 (6 bases). V lost 1 base and J 7 bases, leaving 15 bases between the germline ends. The CDR3 is 15 residues long. The germline CDR1 and CDR2 sequences are SGHRS and YFSETQ. The CDR3 nucleotides read TGCGCCAGCAGCTTGCTAAAGCAGGGGAACCAGCCCCAGCATTTT. It specifies CASSLLKQGNQPQHF.

The rearrangement uses TRBV4-1 and TRBJ2-5, with 13 bases aligning to TRBD2. V lost 0 bases, J lost 3 bases, and 4 bases stayed unmatched. The V gene's germline CDR1 is MGHRA and CDR2 YSYEKL. The CDR3 totals 17 residues. DNA for the CDR3: TGCGCCAGCAGCCAAGATACCGGACTAGCGGGGGAAGAGACCCAGTACTTC. Its protein product is CASSQDTGLAGEETQYF.

The rearrangement links TRBV19 to TRBJ2-2; D gene unclear. The CDR3 length is 12 residues. V was pared by 4 bases and J by 6 bases, with 6 bases between. Germline V gene lookup returns CDR1 LNHDA and CDR2 SQIVND (reference sequence). DNA for the CDR3: TGTGCCAGTAGTACGGGTGCCGGGGAGCTGTTTTTT. Protein sequence: CASSTGAGELFF.

The chain is built from TRBV6-1 and TRBJ1-1, with D unclear. Germline V gives CDR1 MNHNS, CDR2 SASEGT. V was clipped by 4 bases and J by 0 bases, with 15 bases between them. This CDR3 is built from 16 residues. The CDR3 nucleotides are TGTGCCAGCAGTGCTCATCGTCTCGGGATGAACACTGAAGCTTTCTTT. Encoded protein: CASSAHRLGMNTEAFF.

V is TRBV27 and J is TRBJ1-2, with 11 bases identical to TRBD1. Trimming at V came to 6 bases and at J to 3 bases, leaving 15 bases not matched to a gene. Looked up from germline, CDR1 is MNHEY and CDR2 is SMNVEV (reference sequence). CDR3 size: 18 residues. DNA for the CDR3: TGTGCCAGCAGCTTTCAGGACAGGGGGCGACTACCCCACTATGGCTACACCTTC. Amino acid sequence: CASSFQDRGRLPHYGYTF.

V gene TRBV4-1 combines with J gene TRBJ2-7, with TRBD1 matching over 7 bases. Germline V gene sequence: CDR1 MGHRA, CDR2 YSYEKL. V lost 0 bases and J lost 4; bases outside the gene matches: 9. This CDR3 contains 16 residues. The CDR3 loop is CASSQDGRQGFYEQYF. In DNA, the CDR3 is TGCGCCAGCAGCCAAGATGGGAGACAGGGTTTTTACGAGCAGTACTTC.

This clone was counted a few times. The rearrangement links TRBV7-5 to TRBJ2-1; TRBD2 is the table's D call and was not checked against the DNA. TRBV7-5 is a recognized pseudogene. The CDR3 is 12 amino acids. Here the CDR3 reads CVRSWTSNEQFF. CDR3 bases: TGTGTCAGAAGCTGGACTAGCAATGAGCAGTTCTTC.

V gene TRBV6-5 combines with J gene TRBJ1-1; 7 positions match TRBD1. The CDR3 contains 13 residues. Germline CDR1 reads MNHEY; CDR2 reads SVGAGI. The J segment lost 5 bases and the V segment lost 5 bases, leaving 5 bases of the junction unmatched. This chain's CDR3 is CASSNQGGTEAFF. As DNA, the CDR3 is TGTGCCAGCAGTAATCAGGGGGGTACTGAAGCTTTCTTT.

The chain joins TRBV2 to TRBJ1-5, with TRBD1 matching over 8 bases. The CDR3 totals 14 residues. Germline CDR1 is SNHLY and CDR2 is FYNNEI. Trimming cost V 8 bases and J 5 bases; bases outside gene matches: 8. CDR3 residues: CASGTAGGDQPQHF. CDR3 coding DNA: TGTGCCAGCGGTACGGCAGGGGGCGATCAGCCCCAGCATTTT.

This chain links TRBV6-6 with TRBJ2-2; D may be TRBD2 (5 bases). Germline V lookup: CDR1 MNHNY, CDR2 SVGAGI (reference sequence). V was cut by 7 bases and J by 0 bases, with 15 bases left in between. The CDR3 spans 16 residues. The CDR3: CASTPRERANTGELFF. The CDR3 DNA is TGTGCCAGCACCCCAAGGGAGCGCGCGAACACCGGGGAGCTGTTTTTT.

J is TRBJ1-3 and V is TRBV6-5; tentative D call: TRBD1 (6 bases). The V and J ends lost 6 bases and 4 bases respectively, with 10 bases between them. Germline V lookup: CDR1 MNHEY, CDR2 SVGAGI. The length of the CDR3 is 13 residues. This chain's CDR3 is CASSGTIGNTIYF. CDR3 coding DNA: TGTGCCAGCAGCGGGACAATCGGAAACACCATATATTTT.

This clone showed up just once. The J gene is TRBJ2-1, the V gene TRBV6-1; 10 nucleotides align to TRBD1. V dropped 3 bases and J dropped 4; count of bases not matched to a gene: 3. The germline V gene has CDR1 MNHNS and CDR2 SASEGT. This CDR3 has 15 amino acids. In DNA form, the CDR3 reads TGTGCCAGCAGTGAGCGGGACAGGGGTTACAATGAGCAGTTCTTC. Translation gives CASSERDRGYNEQFF.

Only one count was recorded for this clone. This rearrangement joins TRBV18 to TRBJ1-2, with 7 nucleotides matching TRBD1. Per the germline V gene, CDR1 is KGHSH and CDR2 is LQKENI. Trimming took 3 bases from V and 4 from J; bases not matched to a gene: 11. The length of the CDR3 is 16 residues. The chain's CDR3 is CASSPSGPGQLYGYTF. CDR3 in DNA: TGTGCCAGCTCACCCTCCGGGCCGGGACAGCTCTATGGCTACACCTTC.

V gene TRBV2 combines with J gene TRBJ1-1, with TRBD1 matching 8 bases. The ends lost 4 bases at V and 4 bases at J; junction bases unmatched: 5. The CDR3 contains 14 residues. Germline CDR1 and CDR2: SNHLY and FYNNEI. Here the CDR3 reads CASSVTGVGTEAFF. The CDR3 region has the DNA TGTGCCAGCAGTGTGACAGGGGTAGGCACTGAAGCTTTCTTT.

The rearrangement uses TRBV19 and TRBJ1-2; D call uncertain. Germline CDR1 is LNHDA and CDR2 is SQIVND (reference sequence). The CDR3 is made up of 14 amino acids. V was trimmed by 6 bases and J by 3 bases, leaving 14 bases between them. Written as DNA, the CDR3 is TGTGCCAGTAGGATACTTCTCGGACACTATGGCTACACCTTC. Translating it yields CASRILLGHYGYTF. Complete variable domain (other parts from reference TRBV19 and TRBJ1-2): DGGITQSPKYLFRKEGQNVTLSCEQNLNHDAMYWYRQDPGQGLRLIYYSQIVNDFQKGDIAEGYSVSREKKESFPLTVTSAQKNPTAFYLCASRILLGHYGYTFGSGTRLTVV.

This chain uses TRBV27 with TRBJ1-4; D ambiguous. The CDR3 is 13 amino acids. Per germline, CDR1 MNHEY and CDR2 SMNVEV (reference sequence). Between the trimmed V and J ends, which lost 5 bases and 4 bases, there was a span of 8 bases. The CDR3 spells CASSRSINEKLFF. CDR3 DNA: TGTGCCAGCAGTCGGTCGATTAATGAAAAACTGTTTTTT.

A single count supports this clone. The gene calls are TRBV6-4 and TRBJ2-7; D is uncertain. The V and J ends lost 0 bases and 6 bases respectively, with 9 bases between them. CDR1 and CDR2 from the germline V gene are MRHNA and SNTAGT. CDR3 length: 13 residues. The CDR3 DNA reads TGTGCCAGCAGTGACTCTTTGGGGTTCGAGCAGTACTTC. Its protein product is CASSDSLGFEQYF.

The chain carries TRBV2 and TRBJ1-6; tentatively, D is TRBD1 (5 bases). The CDR3 has 15 residues. Germline values: CDR1 SNHLY, CDR2 FYNNEI. V was clipped by 2 bases and J by 9 bases, with 14 bases between them. The CDR3 nucleotides are TGTGCCAGCAGTGAAAATACGGGTAGGGGTTCACCCCTCCACTTT. Translated: CASSENTGRGSPLHF.

The V and J genes are TRBV6-6 and TRBJ2-7; 9 bases are a match to TRBD1. Trimming at V came to 6 bases and at J to 2 bases, leaving 5 bases not matched to a gene. Germline V CDR1 and CDR2: MNHNY, SVGAGI (reference sequence). There are 14 residues in the CDR3. CDR3 sequence: CASSSDRGAYEQYF. The CDR3 region has the DNA TGTGCCAGCAGCTCCGACAGGGGGGCCTACGAGCAGTACTTC.